This paragraph covers one T cell receptor beta chain sequence. Its antigen remains unidentified. Nothing much larger sits one base from this clone, and base qualities are not available. The data were taken from a study of T cell repertoires in cytomegalovirus infection (dated by TCRdb to 2018 to 2020). Notes on the research overall: Donor HLA type was relevant to the analysis, because carriage of CMV infection together with the matching HLA type was indicated by public TCR beta signatures. Broad study findings and their caveats: Cumulative frequency of public TCR beta family members discriminated carriers of CMV infection plus the relevant HLA type in this cohort and an independent approximately 350-donor cohort. The ex vivo response was dominated by HLA-C-restricted CMV-specific TCR beta clonotypes, and the single most frequent clonotype in two of eight donors was supplied by these HLA-C-restricted clonotypes.

V is clipped by 2 bases and J by 8 bases, and the sequence between their germline boundaries is 18 bases long. Including cysteine and phenylalanine, the CDR3 has 15 amino acids. Kept here is only the CDR3 DNA, which spans 45 bases and is read in frame from base 1. Instrument used: Illumina HiSeq 1500. The raw public reads went through TCRdb reprocessing: fastp at Q25, MiXCR clone calling, in-frame beta chains kept. Rows matching on CDR3 protein sequence are summarized as one entry with the most common DNA and genes. The sample table records roughly 250,000 distinct CDR3 sequences; approximately 22% of these occur just once. The top ten clones comprise 18% of the sample.

The sequenced material came from CD8+ T cells from PBMCs. The receptor was derived from a human donor in good health (CMV status not recorded). Some clones in this sample may be carry-over from other donors' samples. The V and J genes are TRBV12-3 or TRBV12-4 and TRBJ1-2; TRBD1 is possibly the D segment (6 matching bases). The CDR3 reads CASSLPQGKGFGYTF. The DNA sequence is as follows: TGTGCCAGCAGTTTACCCCAGGGGAAGGGATTCGGCTACACCTTC.